These 6 T cell receptor beta chains came from one sample sequenced in a study of radiotherapy plus CTLA-4 blockade in lung cancer (dated by TCRdb to 2016 to 2019). Receptors were amplified or captured by the immunoSEQ multiplex PCR assay. What TCRdb holds here is the immuneACCESS table cut down to in-frame rearrangements. Part of the clones is not present; checked against another copy, under half of the missing clones reflect an unresolved V gene, and the others are unexplained. This sample gives about 77,000 clones in total; approximately 73% of them show up just once. The leading ten clones occupy roughly a tenth of the sample. The sample consisted of peripheral blood, taken from a patient treated with radiotherapy plus ipilimumab. The receptors derive from a human donor with non-small cell lung cancer whose response to radiotherapy plus ipilimumab could not be evaluated.

CDR3 region: CASSLTGGAGNQPQHF. CDR3 sequence (DNA): TGCGCCAGCAGCTTGACCGGAGGGGCGGGGAATCAGCCCCAGCATTTT. This chain uses TRBV5-1 with TRBJ1-5; D perhaps matches TRBD1 (5 bases). CDR1 is SGHRS and CDR2 is YFSETQ in the germline V gene. The V and J ends lost 1 base and 4 bases respectively, with 15 bases between them. This CDR3 is 16 amino acids long.

V gene TRBV9 combines with J gene TRBJ2-4; 9 bases are a match to TRBD1. The V gene end was trimmed by 0 bases and the J gene end by 6 bases; junction bases not matched to a gene: 4. CDR1 is SGDLS, CDR2 YYNGEE, per germline. CDR3 size: 15 residues. The CDR3 coding sequence is TGTGCCAGCAGCGTAGAGGGGACAGGGCTAAACATTCAGTACTTC. It codes for CASSVEGTGLNIQYF.

This clone was seen ten or more times. The chain is built from TRBV7-9 and TRBJ1-1; a weak D match, TRBD1 (6 bases). The CDR3 runs to 14 residues. V gave up 3 bases and J gave up 5 bases, with 13 bases separating them. From germline, CDR1 is SEHNR and CDR2 FQNEAQ (reference sequence). The CDR3 sequence: CASSFQGRATEAFF. The DNA for the CDR3 is TGTGCCAGCAGCTTCCAGGGGAGAGCAACTGAAGCTTTCTTT.

This chain uses TRBV5-6 with TRBJ1-4, with D perhaps TRBD1 (6 bases). The CDR3 consists of 14 residues. Germline V CDR1 and CDR2: SGHDT, YYEEEE. Trimming cost V 3 bases and J 4 bases, with 10 bases left between them. The CDR3 reads CASSWTVNNEKLFF. In DNA, the CDR3 is TGTGCCAGCAGCTGGACAGTCAATAATGAAAAACTGTTTTTT.

The chain couples TRBV5-5 to TRBJ1-2; TRBD1 matches at 7 bases. J lost 8 bases, V lost 2 bases, and 12 bases had no gene match. The germline gives CDR1 SGHKS, CDR2 YYEKEE (reference sequence). CDR3 size: 15 residues. The CDR3 nucleotides read TGTGCCAGCAGCTTACCCTCCGGGACAGCGAGCGGCTACACCTTC. This encodes CASSLPSGTASGYTF.

The V call is TRBV9, the J call TRBJ2-5, with D tentatively TRBD2 (7 bases). There are 14 residues in the CDR3. Germline CDR1 SGDLS, CDR2 YYNGEE. V shed 3 bases and J shed 5 bases, with 14 bases lying between them. The CDR3 reads CASSGGGGWETQYF. CDR3 nucleotides: TGTGCCAGCAGCGGGGGGGGCGGTTGGGAGACCCAGTACTTC.